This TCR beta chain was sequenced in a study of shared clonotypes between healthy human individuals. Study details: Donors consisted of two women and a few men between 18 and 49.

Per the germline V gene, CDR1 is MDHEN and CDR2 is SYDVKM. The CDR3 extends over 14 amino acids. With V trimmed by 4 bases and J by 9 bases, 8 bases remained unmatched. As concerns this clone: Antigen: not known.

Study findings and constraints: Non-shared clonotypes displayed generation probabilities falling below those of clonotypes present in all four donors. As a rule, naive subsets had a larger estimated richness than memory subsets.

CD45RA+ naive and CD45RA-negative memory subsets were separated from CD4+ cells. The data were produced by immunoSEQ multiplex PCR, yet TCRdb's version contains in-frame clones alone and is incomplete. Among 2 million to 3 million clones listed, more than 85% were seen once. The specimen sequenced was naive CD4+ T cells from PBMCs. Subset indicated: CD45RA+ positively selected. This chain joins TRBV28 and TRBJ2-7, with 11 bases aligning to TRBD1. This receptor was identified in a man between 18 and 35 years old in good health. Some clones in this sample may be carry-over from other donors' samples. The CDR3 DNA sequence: TGTGCCAGCAGTTCGCCCGGGACAGGGGGTGGGCAGTACTTC. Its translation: CASSSPGTGGGQYF.